The 5 T cell receptor beta chains listed next were all sequenced from one sample in a study of cytomegalovirus exposure and HLA in healthy donors. The primer mix had 60 Vbeta and 13 Jbeta primers. The assay was immunoSEQ multiplex PCR, and TCRdb's table has in-frame clones only and misses some. This sample has more than 100,000 clones, with roughly 60% found just once. The sample was PBMCs. These receptors all come from a man aged 35 to 55 in good health and CMV-seropositive.

The V call is TRBV19, the J call TRBJ2-5; 9 bases match TRBD2. The V segment lost 3 bases and the J segment 5 bases; nucleotides outside the gene matches: 1. The CDR3 totals 13 residues. Germline loops: CDR1 LNHDA, CDR2 SQIVND (reference sequence). The CDR3 here is CASSIGTSETQYF. CDR3 in DNA: TGTGCCAGTAGTATTGGGACTAGCGAGACCCAGTACTTC.

This chain joins TRBV29-1 and TRBJ2-7; 9 bases align to TRBD1. This CDR3 is built from 14 residues. CDR1 and CDR2 from the germline V gene are SQVTM and ANQGSEA. After removal of 8 bases from V and 7 bases from J, the junction contained 15 bases not matched to a gene. CDR3 sequence: CSTSGQGATGEQYF. The CDR3, as DNA: TGCAGCACCTCGGGACAGGGCGCTACGGGGGAGCAGTACTTC.

This chain connects TRBV2 to TRBJ2-1; D gene ambiguous. The CDR3 is made up of 11 amino acids. CDR1 and CDR2 (germline): SNHLY, FYNNEI. The ends were cut back, 5 bases at V and 4 bases at J, with 3 bases in the middle. The CDR3 DNA reads TGTGCCAGCAGTTTATACAATGAGCAGTTCTTC. The encoded protein is CASSLYNEQFF.

The rearrangement links TRBV9 to TRBJ2-3; weak D call: TRBD2 (6 bases). This CDR3 is 16 amino acids long. V lost 0 bases to trimming and J lost 1 base, with 12 bases between them. The germline CDR1 and CDR2 sequences are SGDLS and YYNGEE. Written as DNA, the CDR3 is TGTGCCAGCAGCGTAGCTACGGGAGCTCGCACAGATACGCAGTATTTT. Amino acid sequence: CASSVATGARTDTQYF.

This clone was observed a few times. The chain uses TRBV5-1 and TRBJ1-5; the D is unclear. Germline values: CDR1 SGHRS, CDR2 YFSETQ. The ends were cut back, 0 bases at V and 6 bases at J, with 16 bases in the middle. The CDR3 has 16 amino acids. CDR3 nucleotide sequence: TGCGCCAGCAGCTTGGCGGCCGTGGAGGGAGGTCAGCCCCAGCATTTT. Encoded protein: CASSLAAVEGGQPQHF.